Below are 3 T cell receptor beta chains sequenced from a single sample in a study of T cell changes during pregnancy in multiple sclerosis. TCRdb's copy holds only in-frame clones and misses some; the assay was immunoSEQ multiplex PCR. The sample has 20,000 to 25,000 clones, 87% seen once. Sequenced material: CD8+ T cells from peripheral blood mononuclear cells, taken after pregnancy. The origin of the receptors is a female donor with multiple sclerosis, enrolled in a pregnancy study.

The table lists this clone with a few counts. The V call is TRBV6-4, the J call TRBJ2-3; a possible D gene is TRBD1 (5 bases). CDR1 MRHNA and CDR2 SNTAGT come from the germline V gene. The CDR3 is made up of 15 amino acids. With 0 bases removed from V and 5 bases from J, the gap between germline ends came to 12 bases. The CDR3 region has the DNA TGTGCCAGCAGTGACTCGGTTGGGGCGATAGATACGCAGTATTTT. Residues: CASSDSVGAIDTQYF.

This clone is a singleton in its sample. The gene calls are TRBV4-3 and TRBJ2-6, with D perhaps matching TRBD2 (5 bases). V was pared by 1 base and J by 0 bases, with 7 bases between. CDR1 is LGHNA, CDR2 YSLEER, per germline. CDR3 length equals 16 residues. The CDR3, as DNA: TGCGCCAGCAGCCAAGTCCGGGACTCTGGGGCCAACGTCCTGACTTTC. It yields the protein CASSQVRDSGANVLTF.

This clone was picked up one time. The chain carries TRBV27 and TRBJ2-5; TRBD2 matches 8 bases. The CDR3 runs 14 residues. The V gene end was trimmed by 6 bases and the J gene end by 3 bases; junction bases not matched to a gene: 6. Germline V gives CDR1 MNHEY, CDR2 SMNVEV (reference sequence). CDR3 DNA: TGTGCCAGCAGCACTGGGACTAGAGAAGAGACCCAGTACTTC. Its protein is CASSTGTREETQYF.